This TCR beta chain is drawn from a study of vaccination and CD4 T cells after COVID-19. Background on the study: Every participant was given two doses of BNT162b2 or mRNA-1273 vaccine.

Treatment defined: approximately 9-day PBMC culture with coronavirus spike peptide pools or control peptides (ViraFEST assay). Worth noting for this clonotype: Its specificity is not known.

Oncomine TCR Beta short-read sequencing was applied to DNA from cultured CD4+ T cells. TCRdb re-called the PCR reads with MiXCR, one entry per CDR3 protein. This sample has approximately 3,100 distinct CDR3 sequences, with approximately 81% found just once. This sequence originates from a human donor who had recovered from COVID-19. The sequencing sample was made of CD4+ T cells from blood, cultured in vitro.

Written as DNA, the CDR3 is TGTGCCAGCAGTCTACAGGGAGGAACTGAAGCTTTCTTT. Its translation: CASSLQGGTEAFF. The chain combines TRBV6-2 or TRBV6-3 with TRBJ1-1; possible D gene TRBD1, 6 bases. The germline V gene has CDR1 MNHEY and CDR2 SVGEGT. V gave up 5 bases and J gave up 5 bases, with 12 bases separating them. This CDR3 comprises 13 residues.